This T cell receptor beta chain stems from a study of neurological immune-mediated disorders. V was cut by 7 bases and J by 4 bases, with 4 bases left in between. This CDR3 has 10 residues. The germline gives CDR1 MGHRA, CDR2 YSYEKL. Study-level findings and limits: In HTLV-1-associated myelopathy, TCR clonal expansion was greatest, whereas multiple sclerosis had the least, falling below healthy controls.

This clonotype has ten or more counts. What it recognizes is unknown. Template-switch 5'RACE cDNA synthesis added a 10-nucleotide unique molecular identifier. Via MiXCR, TCRdb re-called the 5' RACE reads, giving one row per CDR3 protein. The sample lists some 50,000 distinct CDR3 sequences, around 2% occurring once. The clonotype comes from a woman in her 40s with multiple sclerosis. The chain couples TRBV4-1 to TRBJ1-1, with D uncertain. The sequenced material came from PBMCs. The CDR3 bases are TGCGCCAGCATCCCCACTGAAGCTTTCTTT. This encodes CASIPTEAFF.